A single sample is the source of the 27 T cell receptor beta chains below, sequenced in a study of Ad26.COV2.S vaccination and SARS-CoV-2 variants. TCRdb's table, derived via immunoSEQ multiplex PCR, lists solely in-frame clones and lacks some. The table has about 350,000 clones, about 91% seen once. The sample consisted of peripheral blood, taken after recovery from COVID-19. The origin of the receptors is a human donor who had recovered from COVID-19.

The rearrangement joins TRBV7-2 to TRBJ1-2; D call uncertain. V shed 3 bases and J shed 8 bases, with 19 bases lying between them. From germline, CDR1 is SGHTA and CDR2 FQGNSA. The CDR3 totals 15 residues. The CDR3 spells CASSLSHNPALGYTF. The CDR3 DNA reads TGTGCCAGCAGCTTGAGTCACAACCCAGCCCTGGGCTACACCTTC.

CDR3 nucleotides: TGCGCCAGCAGCTTACTGACAGGCGAAGAGACCCAGTACTTC. Its protein is CASSLLTGEETQYF. The genes are TRBV5-1 and TRBJ2-5; the D gene is possibly TRBD1 (6 bases). CDR3 length equals 14 residues. V was shortened by 2 bases and J by 3 bases, with 11 bases between the two germline ends. Germline assignment: CDR1 SGHRS and CDR2 YFSETQ. Drawing the rest from reference TRBV5-1 and TRBJ2-5, the complete variable domain is KAGVTQTPRYLIKTRGQQVTLSCSPISGHRSVSWYQQTPGQGLQFLFEYFSETQRNKGNFPGRFSGRQFSNSRSEMNVSTLELGDSALYLCASSLLTGEETQYFGPGTRLLVL.

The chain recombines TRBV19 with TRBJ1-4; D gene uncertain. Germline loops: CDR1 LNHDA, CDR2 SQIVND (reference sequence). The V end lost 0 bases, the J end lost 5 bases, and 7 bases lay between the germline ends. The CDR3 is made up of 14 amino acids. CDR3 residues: CASSIDGRNEKLFF. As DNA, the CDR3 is TGTGCCAGTAGTATAGACGGGAGAAATGAAAAACTGTTTTTT.

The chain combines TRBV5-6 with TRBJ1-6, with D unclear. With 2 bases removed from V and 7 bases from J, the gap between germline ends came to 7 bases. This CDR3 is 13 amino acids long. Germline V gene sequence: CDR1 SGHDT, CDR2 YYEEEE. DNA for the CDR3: TGTGCCAGCAGCTTAGCAGTAAATTCACCCCTCCACTTT. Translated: CASSLAVNSPLHF.

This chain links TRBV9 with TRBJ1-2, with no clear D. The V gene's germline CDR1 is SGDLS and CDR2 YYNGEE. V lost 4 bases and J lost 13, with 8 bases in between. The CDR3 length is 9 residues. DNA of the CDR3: TGTGCCAGCAGCCCTAGAGGCACCTTC. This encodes CASSPRGTF.

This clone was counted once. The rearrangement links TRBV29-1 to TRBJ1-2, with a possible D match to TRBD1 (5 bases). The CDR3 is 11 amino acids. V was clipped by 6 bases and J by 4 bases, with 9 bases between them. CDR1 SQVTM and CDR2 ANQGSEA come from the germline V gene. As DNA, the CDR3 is TGCAGCGTAGAGACAGTCTATGGCTACACCTTC. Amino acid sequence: CSVETVYGYTF.

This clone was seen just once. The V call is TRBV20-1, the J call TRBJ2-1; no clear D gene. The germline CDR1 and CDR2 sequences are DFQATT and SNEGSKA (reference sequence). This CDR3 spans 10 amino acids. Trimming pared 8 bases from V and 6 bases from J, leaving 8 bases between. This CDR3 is CSPRANEQFF. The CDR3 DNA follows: TGCAGTCCACGGGCCAATGAGCAGTTCTTC.

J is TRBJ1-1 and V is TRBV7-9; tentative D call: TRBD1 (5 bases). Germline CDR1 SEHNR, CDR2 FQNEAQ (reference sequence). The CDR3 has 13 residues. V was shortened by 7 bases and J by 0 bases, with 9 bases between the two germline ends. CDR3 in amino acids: CASNLDMNTEAFF. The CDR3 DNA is TGTGCCAGCAACCTGGACATGAACACTGAAGCTTTCTTT.

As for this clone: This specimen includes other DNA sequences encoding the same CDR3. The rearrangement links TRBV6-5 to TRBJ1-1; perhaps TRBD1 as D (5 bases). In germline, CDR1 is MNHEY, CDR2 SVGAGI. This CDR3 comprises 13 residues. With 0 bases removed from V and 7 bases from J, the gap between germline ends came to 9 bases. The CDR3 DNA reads TGTGCCAGCAGTTACTCGGAGGGGAGTGAAGCTTTCTTT. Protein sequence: CASSYSEGSEAFF.

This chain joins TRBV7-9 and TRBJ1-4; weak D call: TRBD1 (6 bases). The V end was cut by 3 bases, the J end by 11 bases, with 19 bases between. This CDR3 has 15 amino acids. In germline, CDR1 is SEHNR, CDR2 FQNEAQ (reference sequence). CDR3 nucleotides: TGTGCCAGCAGCTTCCCCGGGACAAGGGATCGGAAACTGTTTTTT. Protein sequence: CASSFPGTRDRKLFF. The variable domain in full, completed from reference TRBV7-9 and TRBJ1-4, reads DTGVSQNPRHKITKRGQNVTFRCDPISEHNRLYWYRQTLGQGPEFLTYFQNEAQLEKSRLLSDRFSAERPKGSFSTLEIQRTEQGDSAMYLCASSFPGTRDRKLFFGSGTQLSVL.

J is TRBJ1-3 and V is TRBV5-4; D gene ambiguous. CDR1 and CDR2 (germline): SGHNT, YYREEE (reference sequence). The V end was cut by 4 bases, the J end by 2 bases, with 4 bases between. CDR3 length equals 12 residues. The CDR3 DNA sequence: TGTGCCAGCAGCCTTACTGGAAACACCATATATTTT. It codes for CASSLTGNTIYF.

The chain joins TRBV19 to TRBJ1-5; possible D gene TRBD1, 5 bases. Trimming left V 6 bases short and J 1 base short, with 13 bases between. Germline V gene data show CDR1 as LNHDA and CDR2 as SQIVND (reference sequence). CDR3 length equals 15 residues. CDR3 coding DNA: TGTGCCAGTAGCTGGGACGCGGGGAGCAATCAGCCCCAGCATTTT. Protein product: CASSWDAGSNQPQHF. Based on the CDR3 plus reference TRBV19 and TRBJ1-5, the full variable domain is DGGITQSPKYLFRKEGQNVTLSCEQNLNHDAMYWYRQDPGQGLRLIYYSQIVNDFQKGDIAEGYSVSREKKESFPLTVTSAQKNPTAFYLCASSWDAGSNQPQHFGDGTRLSIL.

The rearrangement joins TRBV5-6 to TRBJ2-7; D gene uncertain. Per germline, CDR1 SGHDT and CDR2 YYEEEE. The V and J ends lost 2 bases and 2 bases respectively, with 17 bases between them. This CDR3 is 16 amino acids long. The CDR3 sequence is CASSLLDVVGAYEQYF. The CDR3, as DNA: TGTGCCAGCAGCTTATTAGACGTCGTCGGAGCCTACGAGCAGTACTTC.

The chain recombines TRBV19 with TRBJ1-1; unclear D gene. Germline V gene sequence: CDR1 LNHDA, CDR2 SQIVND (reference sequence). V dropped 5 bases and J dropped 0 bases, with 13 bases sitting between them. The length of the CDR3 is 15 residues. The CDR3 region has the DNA TGTGCCAGTAGTCCCTTTCAAGAGGTGAACACTGAAGCTTTCTTT. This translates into CASSPFQEVNTEAFF.

The CDR3 here is CSFKTGRMNTEAFF. The CDR3 DNA reads TGCAGCTTCAAGACGGGGAGGATGAACACTGAAGCTTTCTTT. V gene TRBV29-1 combines with J gene TRBJ1-1; D gene uncertain. The CDR3 runs 14 residues. With 8 bases removed from V and 0 bases from J, the gap between germline ends came to 16 bases. CDR1 is SQVTM and CDR2 is ANQGSEA in the germline V gene. Together with reference TRBV29-1 and TRBJ1-1, the CDR3 gives the full variable domain: SAVISQKPSRDICQRGTSLTIQCQVDSQVTMMFWYRQQPGQSLTLIATANQGSEATYESGFVIDKFPISRPNLTFSTLTVSNMSPEDSSIYLCSFKTGRMNTEAFFGQGTRLTVV.

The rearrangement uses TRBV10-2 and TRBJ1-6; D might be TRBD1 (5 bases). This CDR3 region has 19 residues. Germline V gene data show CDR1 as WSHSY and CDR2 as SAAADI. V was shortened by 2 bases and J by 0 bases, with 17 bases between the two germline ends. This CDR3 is CASSEVFGTSSSYNSPLHF. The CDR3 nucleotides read TGCGCCAGCAGTGAGGTCTTCGGGACCTCGAGCTCCTATAATTCACCCCTCCACTTT.

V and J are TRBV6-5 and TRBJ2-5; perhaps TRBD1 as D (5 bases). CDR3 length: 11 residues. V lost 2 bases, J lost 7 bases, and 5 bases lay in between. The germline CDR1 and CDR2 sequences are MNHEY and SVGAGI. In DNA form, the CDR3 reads TGTGCCAGCAGTTACCAGGGGACCCAGTACTTC. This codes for CASSYQGTQYF.

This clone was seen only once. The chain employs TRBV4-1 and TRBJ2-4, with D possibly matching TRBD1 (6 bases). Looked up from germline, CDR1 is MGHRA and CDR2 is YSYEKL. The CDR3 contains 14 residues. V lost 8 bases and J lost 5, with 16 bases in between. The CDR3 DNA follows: TGCGCCAGCCAGATCGCACAGGGAGAAAACATTCAGTACTTC. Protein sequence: CASQIAQGENIQYF.

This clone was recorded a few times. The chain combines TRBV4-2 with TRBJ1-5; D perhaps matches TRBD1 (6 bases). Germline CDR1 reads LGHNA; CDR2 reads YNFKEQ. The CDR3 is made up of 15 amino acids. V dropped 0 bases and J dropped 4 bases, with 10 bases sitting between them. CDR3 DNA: TGTGCCAGCAGCCAAGAGGACAGCGCAAATCAGCCCCAGCATTTT. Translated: CASSQEDSANQPQHF.

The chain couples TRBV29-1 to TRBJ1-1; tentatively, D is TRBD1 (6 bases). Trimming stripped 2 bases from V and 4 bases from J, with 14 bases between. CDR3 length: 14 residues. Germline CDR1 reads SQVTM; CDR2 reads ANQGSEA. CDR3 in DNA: TGCAGCGTTGAACCTGGGGGGGCCGGCACTGAAGCTTTCTTT. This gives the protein CSVEPGGAGTEAFF.

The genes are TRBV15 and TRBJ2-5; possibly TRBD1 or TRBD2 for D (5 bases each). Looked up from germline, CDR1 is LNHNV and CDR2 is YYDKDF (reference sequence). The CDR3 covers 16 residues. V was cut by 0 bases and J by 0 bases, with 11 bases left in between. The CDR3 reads CATSREEGRNQETQYF. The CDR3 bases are TGTGCCACCAGCAGAGAAGAGGGGAGAAACCAAGAGACCCAGTACTTC.

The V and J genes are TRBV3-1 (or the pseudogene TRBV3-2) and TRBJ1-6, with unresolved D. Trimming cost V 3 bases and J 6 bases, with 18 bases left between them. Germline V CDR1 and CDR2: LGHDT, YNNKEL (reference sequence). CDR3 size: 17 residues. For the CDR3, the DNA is TGTGCCAGCAGCCAGTTTCTCAACGTGGGGTTTAATTCACCCCTCCACTTT. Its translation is CASSQFLNVGFNSPLHF.

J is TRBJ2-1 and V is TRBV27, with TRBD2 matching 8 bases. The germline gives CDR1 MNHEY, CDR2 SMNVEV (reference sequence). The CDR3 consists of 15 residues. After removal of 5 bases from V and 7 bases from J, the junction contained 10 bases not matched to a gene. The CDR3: CASSHPRGGLNEQFF. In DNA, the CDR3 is TGTGCCAGCAGTCACCCCCGGGGGGGCCTGAATGAGCAGTTCTTC.

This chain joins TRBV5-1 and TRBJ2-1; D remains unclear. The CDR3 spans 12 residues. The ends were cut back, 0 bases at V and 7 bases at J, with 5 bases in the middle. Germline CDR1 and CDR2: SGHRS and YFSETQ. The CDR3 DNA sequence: TGCGCCAGCAGCTTGGCCCGGAATGAGCAGTTCTTC. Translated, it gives CASSLARNEQFF.

CDR3 residues: CASSEADRVGRAFF. As DNA, the CDR3 is TGTGCCAGCAGTGAAGCGGACCGGGTTGGGAGAGCTTTCTTT. This chain links TRBV2 with TRBJ1-1; D remains ambiguous. The V gene's germline CDR1 is SNHLY and CDR2 FYNNEI. With 0 bases removed from V and 10 bases from J, the gap between germline ends came to 15 bases. There are 14 residues in the CDR3.

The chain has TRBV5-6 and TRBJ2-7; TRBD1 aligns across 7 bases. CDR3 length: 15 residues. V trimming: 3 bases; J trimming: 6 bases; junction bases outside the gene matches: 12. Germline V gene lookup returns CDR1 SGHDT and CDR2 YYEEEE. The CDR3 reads CASSYAGTEFGEQYF. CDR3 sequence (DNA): TGTGCCAGCAGCTACGCCGGGACAGAGTTCGGCGAGCAGTACTTC.

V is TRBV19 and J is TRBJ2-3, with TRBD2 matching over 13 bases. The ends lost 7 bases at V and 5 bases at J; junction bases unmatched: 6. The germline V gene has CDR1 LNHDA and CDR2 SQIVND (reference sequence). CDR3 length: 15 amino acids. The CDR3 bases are TGTGCCAGTAAAACTAGCGGGGGGGCCATAGATACGCAGTATTTT. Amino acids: CASKTSGGAIDTQYF.